Presented here are 16 T cell receptor beta chains from one specimen sequenced in a study of spatial heterogeneity in lung cancer. Time point in this sample: blood at routine non-recurrence follow-up after resection. Via MiXCR, TCRdb re-called the 5' RACE reads, giving one row per CDR3 protein. Found here are approximately 100,000 distinct CDR3 sequences, roughly 21% of them singletons; the top ten hold 21%. The sample in question was PBMCs, obtained at follow-up. The receptor set was obtained from a male donor with early-stage non-small cell lung cancer.

The chain is built from TRBV10-1 and TRBJ2-2; a weak D match, TRBD2 (5 bases). V lost 4 bases to trimming and J lost 3 bases, with 9 bases between them. This CDR3 spans 14 amino acids. Per germline, CDR1 WNHNN and CDR2 SYGVQD (reference sequence). CDR3 in amino acids: CASSVRGDTGELFF. The DNA of the CDR3 is TGCGCCAGCAGTGTACGGGGAGACACCGGGGAGCTGTTTTTT.

This clonotype is deemed medium-sized. The chain joins TRBV12-3 or TRBV12-4 to TRBJ2-7; the match to TRBD2 covers 9 bases. V shed 5 bases and J 7 bases; nucleotides not matched to a gene: 9. This CDR3 has 14 residues. CDR3 loop: CASSGLANLREQYF. The CDR3 DNA reads as TGTGCCAGCAGTGGACTAGCGAACCTACGGGAGCAGTACTTC.

This clonotype showed up just a few times. The V gene is TRBV29-1, the J gene TRBJ2-7; D might be TRBD1 or TRBD2, each matching 7 bases. Deletions cut 4 bases from V and 0 bases from J, with 13 bases between. The germline V gene encodes CDR1 SQVTM and CDR2 ANQGSEA. This CDR3 contains 14 residues. Here the CDR3 reads CSVGQRDSSYEQYF. CDR3 nucleotides: TGCAGCGTTGGTCAGCGGGACAGCTCCTACGAGCAGTACTTC.

This clonotype was counted between two and nine times. The genes are TRBV6-5 and TRBJ1-6; D not certain. Germline CDR1 reads MNHEY; CDR2 reads SVGAGI. The CDR3 loop spans 12 amino acids. V was shortened by 8 bases and J by 7 bases, with 9 bases between the two germline ends. The CDR3 nucleotides are TGTGCCAGCTGCATTCCCAATTCACCCCTCCACTTT. Translated: CASCIPNSPLHF.

This clonotype has only a few counts. V gene TRBV12-5 combines with J gene TRBJ2-4; D not certain. The CDR3 spans 14 residues. Trimming removed 6 bases from V and 0 bases from J, with 9 bases in between. Germline V gene data show CDR1 as LGHNT and CDR2 as FRNRAP. CDR3 loop: CASGKDLAKNIQYF. DNA of the CDR3: TGTGCTAGTGGCAAGGACCTAGCCAAAAACATTCAGTACTTC.

This clonotype was observed a few times. V usage is TRBV24-1 and J usage is TRBJ1-2; D possibly corresponds to TRBD1 (6 bases). This CDR3 is 14 amino acids long. Germline V gives CDR1 KGHDR, CDR2 SFDVKD. The V gene lost 6 bases and the J gene lost 6 bases, with 16 bases spanning the gap. Here the CDR3 reads CATSNPGENNGYTF. The CDR3 DNA is TGTGCCACCAGTAATCCAGGGGAGAATAATGGCTACACCTTC.

With respect to this clonotype: Since no conserved phenylalanine or tryptophan closes the CDR3, a read error is the likely cause. V is TRBV9 and J is TRBJ1-5; D is undetermined. V lost 3 bases to trimming and J lost 5 bases, with 15 bases between them. This CDR3 is 15 amino acids long. Germline V CDR1 and CDR2: SGDLS, YYNGEE. The chain's CDR3 is CASSGGLSPYQPQHL. CDR3 nucleotides: TGTGCCAGCAGCGGAGGACTTTCCCCCTATCAGCCCCAGCATCTT.

The chain combines TRBV3-1 with TRBJ2-3; TRBD2 matches 7 bases. V was pared by 3 bases and J by 3 bases, with 3 bases of the junction left unmatched. The germline CDR1 and CDR2 sequences are LGHDT and YNNKEL (reference sequence). The CDR3 loop spans 14 amino acids. The CDR3 DNA is TGTGCCAGCAGCCAGGGGACTATTACAGATACGCAGTATTTT. Its protein is CASSQGTITDTQYF.

This clonotype occurred a few times. This chain connects TRBV5-6 to TRBJ2-3, with D unclear. Germline CDR1 reads SGHDT; CDR2 reads YYEEEE. Between the trimmed V and J ends, which lost 4 bases and 0 bases, there was a span of 9 bases. The CDR3 is 14 residues long. The CDR3 region is CASSPNPSTDTQYF. The CDR3 DNA reads TGTGCCAGCAGCCCCAATCCTAGCACAGATACGCAGTATTTT.

This clonotype has at least ten counts. The J gene is TRBJ1-2, the V gene TRBV3-1; 11 positions agree with TRBD1. V was pared by 1 base and J by 8 bases, with 3 bases of the junction left unmatched. The CDR3 totals 14 residues. Germline V lookup: CDR1 LGHDT, CDR2 YNNKEL (reference sequence). The CDR3 sequence: CASSQGTGGFGYTF. CDR3 in DNA: TGTGCCAGCAGCCAAGGGACAGGGGGCTTCGGCTACACCTTC.

The rearrangement uses TRBV7-9 and TRBJ2-4, with no clear D. This CDR3 spans 14 amino acids. Germline V CDR1 and CDR2: SEHNR, FQNEAQ (reference sequence). Trimming removed 3 bases at V and 5 bases at J, with 11 bases between. CDR3 in amino acids: CASSFGGPENIQYF. The CDR3 nucleotides are TGTGCCAGCAGCTTCGGCGGACCTGAAAACATTCAGTACTTC.

The chain recombines TRBV5-4 with TRBJ2-5; D remains ambiguous. Per the germline V gene, CDR1 is SGHNT and CDR2 is YYREEE (reference sequence). The CDR3 runs 15 residues. V was clipped by 4 bases and J by 4 bases, with 17 bases between them. The CDR3 loop reads CASSTWFSGRETQYF. In DNA form, the CDR3 reads TGTGCCAGCAGCACGTGGTTTAGTGGTAGAGAGACCCAGTACTTC.

CDR3 in amino acids: CASSQTYGTSGKQETQYF. The CDR3 DNA reads TGCGCCAGCAGCCAGACATACGGGACTAGCGGAAAGCAAGAGACCCAGTACTTC. V usage is TRBV4-3 and J usage is TRBJ2-5, with 11 positions matching TRBD2. This CDR3 is 18 amino acids long. With V trimmed by 3 bases and J by 2 bases, 11 bases remained unmatched. The germline CDR1 and CDR2 sequences are LGHNA and YSLEER.

The chain has TRBV11-3 and TRBJ2-3; possible D gene TRBD1, 6 bases. V shed 5 bases and J shed 4 bases, with 10 bases lying between them. Looked up from germline, CDR1 is SGHNT and CDR2 is YENEEA. CDR3 length: 13 amino acids. The CDR3 DNA follows: TGTGCCAGCAGCCGAGAGGGGGCAGATACGCAGTATTTT. Translating it yields CASSREGADTQYF.

V usage is TRBV4-1 and J usage is TRBJ1-1; D is perhaps TRBD1 (5 bases). V lost 1 base and J lost 0, with 9 bases in between. The CDR3 totals 15 residues. CDR1 and CDR2 from the germline V gene are MGHRA and YSYEKL. CDR3 protein: CASSQVQALNTEAFF. The DNA of the CDR3 is TGCGCCAGCAGCCAAGTACAGGCCCTGAACACTGAAGCTTTCTTT.

The chain recombines TRBV7-6 with TRBJ2-1; 8 nucleotides agree with TRBD2. After removal of 5 bases from V and 7 bases from J, the junction contained 16 bases not matched to a gene. CDR1 and CDR2 from the germline V gene are SGHVS and FNYEAQ. The CDR3 is 17 amino acids. The CDR3 DNA reads TGTGCCAGCAGCCCCATGGGTTTAGCGGGGATACAAAATGAGCAGTTCTTC. Residues: CASSPMGLAGIQNEQFF.